The 5 T cell receptor beta chains below were found in one sample sequenced in a study of identical twins (dated by TCRdb to the mid-2010s). To prepare the library, 5' RACE was applied. Sequencing was carried out with an Illumina HiSeq 2000. The public reads were quality trimmed at Q25 with fastp and then assembled into clones with MiXCR by TCRdb, keeping productive beta chains. Every CDR3 protein is listed once, alongside the most common genes and DNA of its rows. The sample has 200,000 to 300,000 distinct CDR3 sequences on record, about 10% of them singletons. The top ten hold 9% to 10% of the sample. Specimen: memory T cells sorted from blood. Reading the label with the study, this specimen's cell subset or site is: CD45RO+ enriched T cells. Receptors were obtained from a man aged 50-60 years in good health.

This clonotype was counted at least ten times. The CDR3 DNA reads TGTGCCAGCACCTCGCCGGGAGAGTCCGGGGAGCTGTTTTTT. It specifies CASTSPGESGELFF. This chain connects TRBV5-6 to TRBJ2-2; weak D call: TRBD2 (6 bases). The CDR3 is 14 amino acids. The germline V and J ends were trimmed by 6 bases and 6 bases, with 15 bases remaining between them. CDR1 is SGHDT, CDR2 YYEEEE, per germline.

This clonotype was picked up many times. The chain employs TRBV29-1 and TRBJ2-1; 8 bases fit TRBD2. The CDR3 runs to 15 residues. Unmatched junction bases numbered 9, after V lost 6 bases and J lost 2 bases. The germline V gene has CDR1 SQVTM and CDR2 ANQGSEA. This CDR3 reads CSVNNAGGPYNEQFF. The CDR3 DNA is TGCAGCGTCAACAATGCGGGGGGCCCCTACAATGAGCAGTTCTTC.

This clonotype appeared many times. The V gene is TRBV6-1, the J gene TRBJ2-7, with TRBD2 as a possible D gene (7 bases). V lost 3 bases and J 4 bases, leaving 16 bases between the germline ends. CDR3 size: 15 residues. CDR1 MNHNS and CDR2 SASEGT come from the germline V gene. The CDR3 here is CASSEQGRALYEQYF. The CDR3 nucleotides read TGTGCCAGCAGTGAGCAGGGGAGGGCCCTGTACGAGCAGTACTTC.

This clonotype has just a few counts. The genes are TRBV19 and TRBJ2-7, with D unclear. The V and J ends lost 3 bases and 1 base respectively, with 10 bases between them. The CDR3 runs 14 residues. Germline CDR1 is LNHDA and CDR2 is SQIVND (reference sequence). CDR3 DNA sequence: TGTGCCAGTAGTATTCGACCCGGGTCCTACGAGCAGTACTTC. The encoded protein is CASSIRPGSYEQYF.

The chain uses TRBV7-2 and TRBJ2-1; 7 nucleotides agree with TRBD1. Germline CDR1 is SGHTA and CDR2 is FQGNSA. The length of the CDR3 is 13 residues. Trimming took 5 bases from V and 13 from J; bases not matched to a gene: 11. CDR3 sequence: CASSVRDSSPQFF. CDR3 nucleotide sequence: TGTGCCAGCAGCGTTCGGGACAGCTCGCCTCAGTTCTTC.